Below, 14 T cell receptor beta chains from the same sample are listed, as sequenced in a study of CXCR3-negative and CXCR3-positive naive CD8 T cells. The libraries of TRB cDNA were prepared using 5' RACE with UMI labels. TCRdb reanalyzed the 5' RACE reads and collapses them to one entry per CDR3 protein, without DNA. This specimen shows roughly 40,000 distinct CDR3 sequences; the ten leading clones hold 6% to 8.5%. The sequencing sample was made of memory CD8+ T cells from blood. The origin of the receptors is a human donor in good health. Some clones in this sample may be carry-over from other donors' samples.

This rearrangement joins TRBV7-2 to TRBJ2-7; TCRdb selects TRBD2, and the lack of DNA leaves this call unchecked. The CDR3 loop spans 14 amino acids. Per germline, CDR1 SGHTA and CDR2 FQGNSA. CDR3 region: CASSLGAGGFEQYF.

This chain joins TRBV5-1 and TRBJ1-2; as DNA is missing, the TRBD1 call by TCRdb cannot be tested. Germline V lookup: CDR1 SGHRS, CDR2 YFSETQ. The CDR3 runs to 13 residues. The CDR3 region is CASSPDSNYGYTF.

V is TRBV12-3 or TRBV12-4 and J is TRBJ2-5; TCRdb's D call, TRBD2, is unchecked because there is no DNA. The CDR3 consists of 16 residues. CDR3 sequence: CASRPGVSGVRETQYF.

The chain recombines TRBV27 with TRBJ1-5; TCRdb outputs TRBD1, but without DNA this stays unchecked. Germline CDR1 MNHEY, CDR2 SMNVEV (reference sequence). The CDR3 consists of 17 residues. CDR3 loop: CASSPTSSAGTRQPQHF.

The rearrangement joins TRBV12-3 or TRBV12-4 to TRBJ2-5; the TRBD2 assignment by TCRdb is unverifiable without DNA. The CDR3 runs 14 residues. CDR3: CASRTSGGVETQYF.

The chain employs TRBV15 and TRBJ2-1. The germline V gene has CDR1 LNHNV and CDR2 YYDKDF (reference sequence). This CDR3 region has 14 residues. CDR3 amino acids: CATSHNLEPLEQFF.

J is TRBJ2-7 and V is TRBV15; without DNA, the TCRdb call of TRBD1 cannot be checked. Germline CDR1 reads LNHNV; CDR2 reads YYDKDF (reference sequence). The length of the CDR3 is 15 residues. The chain's CDR3 is CATSNTRDRGHEQYF.

The rearrangement links TRBV29-1 to TRBJ1-1. Germline CDR1 SQVTM, CDR2 ANQGSEA. The CDR3 runs to 11 residues. The CDR3 loop is CSVEANTEAFF. Variable domain in full (rest from reference TRBV29-1 and TRBJ1-1): SAVISQKPSRDICQRGTSLTIQCQVDSQVTMMFWYRQQPGQSLTLIATANQGSEATYESGFVIDKFPISRPNLTFSTLTVSNMSPEDSSIYLCSVEANTEAFFGQGTRLTVV.

This chain links TRBV27 with TRBJ2-1; TCRdb picks TRBD1, but there is no DNA to check that call. The CDR3 runs 18 residues. Germline lookup yields CDR1 MNHEY and CDR2 SMNVEV (reference sequence). CDR3 protein: CASFTPGALSRSYNEQFF.

The chain combines TRBV11-1 with TRBJ2-3. Germline CDR1 and CDR2: SGHAT and FQDESV (reference sequence). The CDR3 length is 16 residues. Here the CDR3 reads CASSPKQLPSTDTQYF.

V gene TRBV7-9 combines with J gene TRBJ2-1; TCRdb's assignment of TRBD1 cannot be checked, as there is no DNA. CDR3 length: 17 residues. Germline CDR1 SEHNR, CDR2 FQNEAQ (reference sequence). The CDR3 loop reads CASSTPGAGFSVHEQFF.

This chain uses TRBV7-9 with TRBJ2-1; no DNA is available, so the TRBD1 call from TCRdb remains unchecked. CDR3 length: 14 residues. CDR1 SEHNR and CDR2 FQNEAQ come from the germline V gene (reference sequence). The CDR3 is CASSWTETYNEQFF.

This rearrangement joins TRBV6-2 or TRBV6-3 to TRBJ2-1; the D call from TCRdb, TRBD2, cannot be confirmed without DNA. Germline CDR1 and CDR2: MNHEY and SVGEGT. This CDR3 is built from 20 residues. CDR3 sequence: CASNYGLWLAGGSSYNEQFF.

The chain uses TRBV7-3 and TRBJ2-3; the TRBD2 assignment by TCRdb is unverifiable without DNA. The germline gives CDR1 SGHTA, CDR2 FQGTGA. This CDR3 contains 12 residues. The CDR3 sequence: CASEQRGDTQYF.